Shown below are 14 T cell receptor beta chains from a single sample sequenced in a study of blood T cell repertoires in COVID-19. Clones were read by immunoSEQ multiplex PCR, and TCRdb kept only the in-frame ones, dropping some. The profile shows around 18,000 clones, around three quarters of them singletons. The material sequenced was peripheral blood. These receptors came from a man in his 70s with COVID-19, enrolled during active disease.

The V and J genes are TRBV7-9 and TRBJ1-1; the D gene is possibly TRBD1 (5 bases). Germline values: CDR1 SEHNR, CDR2 FQNEAQ (reference sequence). The CDR3 sequence is 14 residues long. With 5 bases removed from V and 6 bases from J, the gap between germline ends came to 16 bases. The CDR3 DNA sequence: TGTGCCAGCAGCCCGCCCGGGGGGAGCCCTGAAGCTTTCTTT. It codes for CASSPPGGSPEAFF.

J is TRBJ1-6 and V is TRBV5-1; TRBD1 is a possible D gene (6 bases). This CDR3 has 19 residues. V dropped 1 base and J dropped 7 bases, with 24 bases sitting between them. Germline V gene sequence: CDR1 SGHRS, CDR2 YFSETQ. CDR3 sequence reads: CASSLRGRGRQVNNSPLHF. DNA for the CDR3: TGCGCCAGCAGCTTGCGGGGCAGGGGAAGGCAAGTAAACAATTCACCCCTCCACTTT.

The J gene is TRBJ1-2, the V gene TRBV7-2, with D possibly matching TRBD1 (5 bases). This CDR3 contains 15 residues. CDR1 is SGHTA and CDR2 is FQGNSA in the germline V gene. Between the trimmed V and J ends, which lost 1 base and 8 bases, there was a span of 17 bases. The CDR3 DNA reads TGTGCCAGCAGCTTAGGCAGACAGATTTTGGGGGGCTACACCTTC. Translation: CASSLGRQILGGYTF.

V usage is TRBV5-1 and J usage is TRBJ2-3; TRBD1 might be the D (5 bases). Trimming took off 4 bases at V and 6 bases at J, with 21 bases between the two ends. This CDR3 is 16 amino acids long. Germline CDR1 reads SGHRS; CDR2 reads YFSETQ. The CDR3 nucleotides are TGCGCCAGCAGCGTTGGGGCCGTTGTCGTAGAGGATACGCAGTATTTT. Translating it yields CASSVGAVVVEDTQYF.

This clone was counted between two and nine times. This chain joins TRBV5-1 and TRBJ2-1, with D perhaps TRBD1 (5 bases). The CDR3 has 14 residues. Germline loops: CDR1 SGHRS, CDR2 YFSETQ. Trimming took 6 bases from V and 1 from J, leaving 11 bases between them. CDR3 protein: CASTPRESYNEQFF. The CDR3 DNA is TGCGCCAGCACCCCCAGGGAATCCTACAATGAGCAGTTCTTC.

The chain uses TRBV28 and TRBJ1-3; the D is unclear. The germline CDR1 and CDR2 sequences are MDHEN and SYDVKM. CDR3 length: 12 amino acids. V was shortened by 5 bases and J by 1 base, with 3 bases between the two germline ends. In DNA, the CDR3 is TGTGCCAGCAGTGAGTCTGGAAACACCATATATTTT. It encodes CASSESGNTIYF.

The J gene is TRBJ2-7, the V gene TRBV6-5, with TRBD2 matching 9 bases. Germline V gives CDR1 MNHEY, CDR2 SVGAGI. This CDR3 comprises 13 residues. The V and J ends lost 7 bases and 2 bases, in that order; junction bases with no gene match: 3. The CDR3 protein is CASIGGRAYEQYF. As DNA, the CDR3 is TGTGCCAGCATAGGCGGGAGGGCCTACGAGCAGTACTTC.

J is TRBJ1-6 and V is TRBV28; possibly TRBD1 for D (5 bases). The V end lost 6 bases, the J end lost 7 bases, and 13 bases lay between the germline ends. Germline CDR1 MDHEN, CDR2 SYDVKM. CDR3 length equals 14 residues. The CDR3 sequence: CASRPGLTNSPLHF. The DNA of the CDR3 is TGTGCCAGCAGACCGGGACTCACCAATTCACCCCTCCACTTT. The whole variable domain, filled in from reference TRBV28 and TRBJ1-6, reads DVKVTQSSRYLVKRTGEKVFLECVQDMDHENMFWYRQDPGLGLRLIYFSYDVKMKEKGDIPEGYSVSREKKERFSLILESASTNQTSMYLCASRPGLTNSPLHFGNGTRLTVT.

The chain employs TRBV5-1 and TRBJ1-5, with TRBD1 matching 9 bases. Trimming cost V 4 bases and J 5 bases; bases outside gene matches: 13. CDR1 and CDR2 from the germline V gene are SGHRS and YFSETQ. This CDR3 is built from 17 residues. The CDR3 nucleotides are TGCGCCAGCAGCAAGGGACCGGGACAGGGACCAGATCAGCCCCAGCATTTT. As protein: CASSKGPGQGPDQPQHF.

V usage is TRBV7-8 and J usage is TRBJ1-5; TRBD1 agrees at 10 bases. The CDR3 length is 18 residues. Germline CDR1 reads SGHVS; CDR2 reads FQNEAQ. J was trimmed by 3 bases and V by 5 bases; bases with no gene match: 13. The CDR3 loop is CASSQLTGTGAFNQPQHF. CDR3 bases: TGTGCCAGCAGCCAGTTGACCGGGACAGGGGCTTTCAATCAGCCCCAGCATTTT. The entire variable domain, with the rest obtained from reference TRBV7-8 and TRBJ1-5, is as follows: GAGVSQSPRYKVAKRGQDVALRCDPISGHVSLFWYQQALGQGPEFLTYFQNEAQLDKSGLPSDRFFAERPEGSVSTLKIQRTQQEDSAVYLCASSQLTGTGAFNQPQHFGDGTRLSIL.

The chain carries TRBV1 and TRBJ2-7; no DNA check was done on the table's D call, TRBD2. TRBV1 is flagged as a pseudogene. This CDR3 spans 18 amino acids. The CDR3 region has the DNA TGCACCAGCAGCCAAGTTTCGCGACTAGCGGGAGTGGTGGACGAGCAGTACTTC. It translates to CTSSQVSRLAGVVDEQYF.

V is TRBV6-2 or TRBV6-3 and J is TRBJ2-7; TRBD1 aligns across 9 bases. J gave up 3 bases and V 0 bases, and 18 bases lay outside the gene matches. The CDR3 length is 20 residues. CDR1 and CDR2 from the germline V gene are MNHEY and SVGEGT. CDR3 protein: CASSYSVRPRDRVNFYEQYF. The CDR3 DNA is TGTGCCAGCAGTTACTCTGTTCGGCCCCGGGACAGGGTGAATTTCTACGAGCAGTACTTC.

This chain uses TRBV30 with TRBJ1-5; TRBD1 might be the D (5 bases). The germline gives CDR1 GTSNPN, CDR2 SVGIG (reference sequence). The CDR3 has 15 amino acids. The V end lost 2 bases, the J end lost 1 base, and 12 bases lay between the germline ends. The DNA for the CDR3 is TGTGCCTGGAGTATTGACAGTTCCAGCAATCAGCCCCAGCATTTT. Protein: CAWSIDSSSNQPQHF. The full variable domain, in which reference TRBV30 and TRBJ1-5 provide the parts outside the CDR3, is SQTIHQWPATLVQPVGSPLSLECTVEGTSNPNLYWYRQAAGRGLQLLFYSVGIGQISSEVPQNLSASRPQDRQFILSSKKLLLSDSGFYLCAWSIDSSSNQPQHFGDGTRLSIL.

This clone appeared a few times. V gene TRBV5-1 combines with J gene TRBJ2-2; TRBD1 matches 9 bases. The V gene's germline CDR1 is SGHRS and CDR2 YFSETQ. The junction had 3 bases not matched to a gene; V was cut back by 4 bases and J by 2 bases. There are 15 residues in the CDR3. CDR3 DNA sequence: TGCGCCAGCAGCCACAGGGGGCAAAACACCGGGGAGCTGTTTTTT. Protein product: CASSHRGQNTGELFF.